The 14 T cell receptor beta chains below come from one sample, sequenced in a study of blood T cell repertoires in COVID-19. Libraries were prepared by immunoSEQ multiplex PCR; TCRdb keeps only in-frame clonotypes and omits some of them. This sample has 180,000 or so clones, with roughly nine tenths found just once. Sequencing was performed on peripheral blood. These receptors originate from a middle-aged man with acute or convalescent COVID-19.

The V gene is TRBV29-1, the J gene TRBJ1-2, with D possibly TRBD1 on 5 matching bases. This CDR3 comprises 15 residues. Per germline, CDR1 SQVTM and CDR2 ANQGSEA. Deletions cut 6 bases from V and 3 bases from J, with 20 bases between. The CDR3 bases are TGCAGCGTCCTCGGTGGGGCGGCGCAATACTATGGCTACACCTTC. Protein: CSVLGGAAQYYGYTF.

CDR3 residues: CASSQGAGNEKLFF. The CDR3 DNA reads as TGTGCCAGCAGCCAAGGGGCGGGAAATGAAAAACTGTTTTTT. J is TRBJ1-4 and V is TRBV3-1 (or the pseudogene TRBV3-2); D is unclear. The CDR3 is made up of 14 amino acids. The germline CDR1 and CDR2 sequences are LGHDT and YNNKEL (reference sequence). V was cut by 1 base and J by 5 bases, with 8 bases left in between.

In this sample, this clone turned up a few times. The chain is built from TRBV18 and TRBJ1-2, with TRBD1 matching 10 bases. This CDR3 contains 16 residues. The germline gives CDR1 KGHSH, CDR2 LQKENI. Germline trimming cut 4 bases from V and 6 bases from J; bases unmatched to any gene: 11. This CDR3 reads CASSRGTGERENGYTF. DNA for the CDR3: TGTGCCAGCTCACGCGGGACAGGGGAGCGGGAGAATGGCTACACCTTC.

The J gene is TRBJ2-5, the V gene TRBV19; TRBD1 matches 8 bases. The trim removed 4 bases at V and 5 bases at J, leaving 12 bases unmatched. The CDR3 is 16 amino acids. CDR1 is LNHDA and CDR2 is SQIVND in the germline V gene (reference sequence). The CDR3 spells CASSKRTGPGVETQYF. In nucleotides, the CDR3 is TGTGCCAGTAGTAAAAGGACAGGGCCAGGGGTGGAGACCCAGTACTTC.

The chain uses TRBV6-2 or TRBV6-3 and TRBJ2-5, with TRBD2 matching over 8 bases. J was trimmed by 3 bases and V by 6 bases; bases with no gene match: 6. The CDR3 covers 14 residues. Looked up from germline, CDR1 is MNHEY and CDR2 is SVGEGT. For the CDR3, the DNA is TGTGCCAGCAGCGAGAGCGGGGGCAAAGAGACCCAGTACTTC. It codes for CASSESGGKETQYF.

The chain links TRBV3-1 (or the pseudogene TRBV3-2) to TRBJ2-3; D may be TRBD1 (5 bases). From germline, CDR1 is LGHDT and CDR2 YNNKEL (reference sequence). The ends were cut back, 6 bases at V and 2 bases at J, with 15 bases in the middle. The CDR3 runs to 15 residues. The CDR3 here is CASSPPNRYTDTQYF. The CDR3 region has the DNA TGTGCCAGCAGTCCACCTAACAGGTACACAGATACGCAGTATTTT.

This chain uses TRBV27 with TRBJ2-7, with D tentatively TRBD1 (6 bases). Germline V gene data show CDR1 as MNHEY and CDR2 as SMNVEV (reference sequence). Trimming cost V 4 bases and J 2 bases, with 9 bases left between them. This CDR3 contains 13 residues. The CDR3 is CASSWGRPYEQYF. The CDR3 nucleotides read TGTGCCAGCAGTTGGGGGCGACCCTACGAGCAGTACTTC.

This chain uses TRBV6-5 with TRBJ2-7; maybe TRBD1 (6 bases). Germline V lookup: CDR1 MNHEY, CDR2 SVGAGI. With 6 bases removed from V and 3 bases from J, the gap between germline ends came to 18 bases. The CDR3 runs to 15 residues. This CDR3 reads CASSVHRVPYYEQYF. The CDR3 bases are TGTGCCAGCAGCGTACACAGGGTCCCCTACTACGAGCAGTACTTC.

The chain recombines TRBV7-3 with TRBJ1-6; 7 nucleotides agree with TRBD1. Losses at the gene ends were 3 bases for V and 12 bases for J; bases not matched to a gene: 2. Germline V gene sequence: CDR1 SGHTA, CDR2 FQGTGA. The CDR3 loop spans 12 amino acids. The DNA for the CDR3 is TGTGCCAGCAGCTTCAGACAGGGACCCCTCCACTTT. This gives the protein CASSFRQGPLHF.

V and J are TRBV27 and TRBJ2-7; TRBD1 aligns across 7 bases. The V and J ends lost 5 bases and 6 bases, in that order; junction bases with no gene match: 4. Per the germline V gene, CDR1 is MNHEY and CDR2 is SMNVEV (reference sequence). The CDR3 is 12 residues long. Written as DNA, the CDR3 is TGTGCCAGCAGTCGCCGACAGGGCGAGCAGTACTTC. Protein sequence: CASSRRQGEQYF.

To note about this clone: Germline is not matched at one junction end, which may reflect a read error. V is TRBV24-1 and J is TRBJ2-6, with 7 bases fitting TRBD1. Per the germline V gene, CDR1 is KGHDR and CDR2 is SFDVKD. CDR3 length: 17 amino acids. CDR3 amino acids: CATSDSTGPSGANVLTF. The CDR3 coding sequence is TGTGCCACCAGCGATTCGACAGGGCCCTCTGGGGCCAACGTCCTGACTTTC.

This clone was seen only a few times. CDR3 sequence (DNA): TGTGCCAGCAGCTTAAGGCCCGGACTAGTTCGGGGAGAGACCCAGTACTTC. It yields the protein CASSLRPGLVRGETQYF. This chain joins TRBV7-9 and TRBJ2-5; 7 bases agree with TRBD2. Per the germline V gene, CDR1 is SEHNR and CDR2 is FQNEAQ (reference sequence). This CDR3 has 17 residues. Trimming removed 2 bases from V and 4 bases from J; junction bases left unmatched: 13.

The V gene is TRBV5-1, the J gene TRBJ2-1; the D gene is possibly TRBD1 (6 bases). CDR3 length: 13 residues. CDR1 is SGHRS, CDR2 YFSETQ, per germline. V dropped 1 base and J dropped 5 bases, with 7 bases sitting between them. The chain's CDR3 is CASSLWTDNEQFF. In DNA form, the CDR3 reads TGCGCCAGCAGCTTGTGGACAGACAATGAGCAGTTCTTC.

The chain combines TRBV30 with TRBJ1-3; 8 bases line up with TRBD1. J gave up 2 bases and V 6 bases, and 3 bases lay outside the gene matches. The CDR3 spans 13 residues. Per the germline V gene, CDR1 is GTSNPN and CDR2 is SVGIG (reference sequence). CDR3 coding DNA: TGTGCCTGTACCAGGGGGCCTGGAAACACCATATATTTT. As protein: CACTRGPGNTIYF.